The clone carrying this TCR beta chain was observed a handful of times. Germline V gives CDR1 LGHNA, CDR2 YNFKEQ. The CDR3 consists of 13 residues. V was trimmed by 3 bases and J by 6 bases, leaving 9 bases between them. MiXCR, applied by TCRdb to the 5' RACE reads, yields one record per CDR3 protein. The sample records roughly 56,000 distinct CDR3 sequences, 30% being singletons. The chain combines TRBV4-2 with TRBJ2-1, with D possibly TRBD2 on 6 matching bases. The clonotype was recovered from a female donor with breast cancer. The sequencing input was tumor-infiltrating naive CD4+ T cells sorted from the breast tumor. Subset denoted: naive CD4+ T cells, CD4+CD45RA+CD25-. CDR3 coding DNA: TGTGCCAGCAGCCAGACTAGAGCCAATGAGCAGTTCTTC. Protein product: CASSQTRANEQFF.